This T cell receptor beta chain is drawn from a study of beta chain features in type 1 diabetes. Study results and caveats: Shorter TCRB CDR3s, moderately but significantly so, were found in Type 1 diabetes patients in all four CD4+ subsets.

Sorted populations all exceeded 95% purity. Sequenced material consisted of expressed TCRB transcripts (all of the isolated RNA was reverse transcribed). Measured with immunoSEQ multiplex PCR; TCRdb has only the in-frame clones, and not every one. In the table there are roughly 340,000 clones, over 10% of which are singletons. As regards this clone: Its matching antigen is unknown.

Unmatched junction bases numbered 5, after V lost 6 bases and J lost 7 bases. There are 14 residues in the CDR3. Germline assignment: CDR1 LNHDA and CDR2 SQIVND (reference sequence). This chain connects TRBV19 to TRBJ2-2; 10 nucleotides match TRBD1. The sequenced sample consisted of naive CD4+ T cells from blood. The TCR originated in a woman between 18 and 29 years old with type 1 diabetes. The CDR3 DNA is TGTGCCAGTAGCGCCGGGACAGGGGACGGGGAGCTGTTTTTT. Its translation: CASSAGTGDGELFF.